This TCR beta chain was recovered during a study of blood T cell repertoires in COVID-19. Overall study context: The United States, Italy and Spain were the sources of the acute and convalescent COVID-19 samples. PBMCs, B-cell-depleted T cells, or T cells provided the cDNA or gDNA that made up the material.

Original data processing: Nucleated cell counts were estimated from reference gene primer amplification. Sequencing was performed with immunoSEQ multiplex PCR; in TCRdb, only in-frame clones are kept and a portion is missing. V, J and clone size reflect that table, while D and trimming were determined from the DNA. Of some 57,000 clones detected, roughly four fifths appear once; the ten largest clones hold around 10%. Enrolment of Seattle patients took place during active infection, and they were followed longitudinally. CDR1 MNHEY and CDR2 SVGAGI come from the germline V gene. The length of the CDR3 is 13 residues. V gave up 5 bases and J gave up 4 bases, with 8 bases separating them.

The sequenced sample consisted of peripheral blood. This TCR was sampled from a man older than 75 with COVID-19, enrolled during active disease. This chain connects TRBV6-5 to TRBJ2-2; maybe TRBD1 (6 bases). CDR3 protein: CASSQGRTGELFF. The CDR3 DNA reads as TGTGCCAGCAGTCAGGGGCGCACCGGGGAGCTGTTTTTT.